Below, 15 T cell receptor beta chains from the same sample are listed, as sequenced in a study of tumor-infiltrating lymphocytes in localized non-small cell lung cancer (dated by TCRdb to the early 2020s). The library was generated by the immunoSEQ multiplex PCR assay. TCRdb obtained this table from immuneACCESS and retained in-frame rearrangements with V and J assigned. These tables miss some clones; where compared with another copy, unresolved V genes account for less than half of the shortfall, and the remainder is unexplained. The table for this sample lists around 17,000 clones; 80% of them were counted only once. The biggest ten clones account for 10% of the sample. Source material: uninvolved lung tissue not adjacent to the tumor. The receptors were sampled from a human donor with non-small cell lung cancer.

The chain links TRBV14 to TRBJ2-5; D ambiguous. In germline, CDR1 is SGHDN, CDR2 FVKESK. This CDR3 comprises 15 residues. Trimming took off 0 bases at V and 5 bases at J, with 13 bases between the two ends. The CDR3 is CASSQEWAAAETQYF. The CDR3 DNA reads TGTGCCAGCAGCCAAGAATGGGCGGCGGCGGAGACCCAGTACTTC.

The rearrangement uses TRBV6-1 and TRBJ1-5, with 8 bases aligning to TRBD1. This CDR3 has 15 residues. V shed 0 bases and J 2 bases; nucleotides not matched to a gene: 0. CDR1 is MNHNS, CDR2 SASEGT, per germline. CDR3 region: CASSEATGGNQPQHF. Here the CDR3 DNA reads TGTGCCAGCAGTGAAGCGACAGGGGGCAATCAGCCCCAGCATTTT.

In its sample, this clone is large. The chain carries TRBV28 and TRBJ1-1, with D perhaps TRBD1 (5 bases). V dropped 5 bases and J dropped 1 base, with 14 bases sitting between them. The CDR3 covers 15 residues. The V gene's germline CDR1 is MDHEN and CDR2 SYDVKM. In DNA form, the CDR3 reads TGTGCCAGCAGTCCCCCGGGACTCCGGAACACTGAAGCTTTCTTT. It is translated as CASSPPGLRNTEAFF.

The chain is built from TRBV4-1 and TRBJ2-1, with D tentatively TRBD2 (5 bases). V was trimmed by 1 base and J by 6 bases, leaving 7 bases between them. The germline V gene encodes CDR1 MGHRA and CDR2 YSYEKL. The CDR3 contains 13 residues. The CDR3 DNA reads as TGCGCCAGCAGCCAAGTGGGGAGCAATGAGCAGTTCTTC. It encodes CASSQVGSNEQFF.

The chain employs TRBV5-1 and TRBJ2-1, with 7 bases matching TRBD1. The V gene end was trimmed by 4 bases and the J gene end by 3 bases; junction bases not matched to a gene: 10. Looked up from germline, CDR1 is SGHRS and CDR2 is YFSETQ. There are 16 residues in the CDR3. CDR3 amino acids: CASSKGDSALYNEQFF. Here the CDR3 DNA reads TGCGCCAGCAGCAAGGGGGACAGTGCCCTCTACAATGAGCAGTTCTTC.

The J gene is TRBJ2-3, the V gene TRBV2; D uncertain. CDR3 size: 11 residues. With 7 bases removed from V and 1 base from J, the gap between germline ends came to 3 bases. CDR1 and CDR2 from the germline V gene are SNHLY and FYNNEI. The CDR3 DNA reads TGTGCCAGCACCCGCACAGATACGCAGTATTTT. Translating gives CASTRTDTQYF.

The genes are TRBV5-5 and TRBJ1-2; 9 bases agree with TRBD1. CDR1 is SGHKS and CDR2 is YYEKEE in the germline V gene (reference sequence). J lost 4 bases, V lost 3 bases, and 4 bases had no gene match. The CDR3 runs to 14 residues. In nucleotides, the CDR3 is TGTGCCAGCAGCTCCTCACAGGGGGCCTATGGCTACACCTTC. Amino acids: CASSSSQGAYGYTF.

The chain joins TRBV6-5 to TRBJ2-7, with 7 positions matching TRBD1. The V segment lost 6 bases and the J segment 4 bases; nucleotides outside the gene matches: 6. Germline-derived CDR1 and CDR2 are MNHEY and SVGAGI. There are 13 residues in the CDR3. For the CDR3, the DNA is TGTGCCAGCAGCGGACAGGTAAAGTACGAGCAGTACTTC. Protein sequence: CASSGQVKYEQYF.

J is TRBJ2-3 and V is TRBV5-1; D gene uncertain. This CDR3 has 15 residues. Trimming took off 4 bases at V and 2 bases at J, with 14 bases between the two ends. From germline, CDR1 is SGHRS and CDR2 YFSETQ. The DNA for the CDR3 is TGCGCCAGCAGCCCCGACTCGTACCTCACAGATACGCAGTATTTT. This translates into CASSPDSYLTDTQYF.

The chain has TRBV7-9 and TRBJ2-1; tentatively, D is TRBD1 (6 bases). Deletions cut 5 bases from V and 7 bases from J, with 6 bases between. CDR3 size: 11 residues. CDR1 SEHNR and CDR2 FQNEAQ come from the germline V gene (reference sequence). This CDR3 reads CASSRGNEQFF. The CDR3 nucleotides are TGTGCCAGCAGCAGGGGGAATGAGCAGTTCTTC.

The genes are TRBV2 and TRBJ2-1; 8 positions agree with TRBD1. V trimming: 3 bases; J trimming: 7 bases; junction bases outside the gene matches: 14. The CDR3 length is 17 residues. CDR1 SNHLY and CDR2 FYNNEI come from the germline V gene. The CDR3 nucleotides are TGTGCCAGCAGTGAGGAGGGGACAGGTGGAGGGGAAAATGAGCAGTTCTTC. This sequence encodes CASSEEGTGGGENEQFF.

The chain has TRBV11-2 and TRBJ2-5, with TRBD1 matching 8 bases. Germline loops: CDR1 SGHAT, CDR2 FQNNGV. There are 15 residues in the CDR3. V lost 1 base, J lost 5 bases, and 6 bases stayed unmatched. The chain's CDR3 is CASSLGAGGEETQYF. Written as DNA, the CDR3 is TGTGCCAGCAGCTTAGGGGCAGGGGGCGAGGAGACCCAGTACTTC.

This clone was picked up one time. The rearrangement joins TRBV12-5 to TRBJ2-3; D might be TRBD1 (6 bases). CDR1 and CDR2 from the germline V gene are LGHNT and FRNRAP. The CDR3 totals 14 residues. Trimming left V 7 bases short and J 4 bases short, with 15 bases between. The CDR3 loop reads CASARGGGADTQYF. The CDR3 coding sequence is TGTGCTAGTGCTCGAGGTGGGGGCGCAGATACGCAGTATTTT.

The sample holds one count of this clone. V gene TRBV27 combines with J gene TRBJ2-5; D not certain. The germline V gene has CDR1 MNHEY and CDR2 SMNVEV (reference sequence). Trimming took 4 bases from V and 3 from J, leaving 9 bases between them. CDR3 size: 13 residues. The CDR3: CASSSNIKETQYF. DNA for the CDR3: TGTGCCAGCAGTTCGAATATCAAAGAGACCCAGTACTTC.

This chain uses TRBV5-1 with TRBJ1-2, with 8 bases aligning to TRBD1. The CDR3 consists of 18 residues. Germline values: CDR1 SGHRS, CDR2 YFSETQ. The junction had 24 bases not matched to a gene; V was cut back by 7 bases and J by 7 bases. CDR3 in DNA: TGCGCCAGCCGGCTCGAGAGGACAGGGATATTCTCATCCGGTGGCTACACCTTC. It yields the protein CASRLERTGIFSSGGYTF.